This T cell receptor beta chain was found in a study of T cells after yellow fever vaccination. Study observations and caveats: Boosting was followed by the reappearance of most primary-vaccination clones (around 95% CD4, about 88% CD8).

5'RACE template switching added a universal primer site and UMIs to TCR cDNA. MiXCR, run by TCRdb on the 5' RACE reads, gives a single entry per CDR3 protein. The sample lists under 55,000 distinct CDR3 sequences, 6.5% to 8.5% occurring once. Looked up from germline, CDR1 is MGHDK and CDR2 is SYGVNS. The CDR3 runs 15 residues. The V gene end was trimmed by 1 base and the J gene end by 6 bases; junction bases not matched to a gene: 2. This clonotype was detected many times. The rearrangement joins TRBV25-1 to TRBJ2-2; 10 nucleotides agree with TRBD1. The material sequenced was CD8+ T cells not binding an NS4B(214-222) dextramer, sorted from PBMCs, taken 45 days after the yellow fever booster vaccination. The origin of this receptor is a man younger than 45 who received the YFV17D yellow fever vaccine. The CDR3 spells CASSESGQGAGELFF. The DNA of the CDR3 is TGTGCCAGCAGTGAATCCGGACAGGGGGCCGGGGAGCTGTTTTTT.